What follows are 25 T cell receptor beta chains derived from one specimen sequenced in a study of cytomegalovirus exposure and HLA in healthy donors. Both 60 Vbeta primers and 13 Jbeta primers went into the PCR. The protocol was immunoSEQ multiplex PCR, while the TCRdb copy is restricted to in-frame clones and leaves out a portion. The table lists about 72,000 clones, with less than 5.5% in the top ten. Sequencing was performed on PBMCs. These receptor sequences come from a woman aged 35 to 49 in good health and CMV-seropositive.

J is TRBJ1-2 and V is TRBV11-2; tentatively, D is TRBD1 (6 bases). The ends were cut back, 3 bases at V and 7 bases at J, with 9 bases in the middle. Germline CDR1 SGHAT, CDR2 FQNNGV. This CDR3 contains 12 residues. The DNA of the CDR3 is TGTGCCAGCAGCTTCAGGGGAAGTGGCTACACCTTC. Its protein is CASSFRGSGYTF.

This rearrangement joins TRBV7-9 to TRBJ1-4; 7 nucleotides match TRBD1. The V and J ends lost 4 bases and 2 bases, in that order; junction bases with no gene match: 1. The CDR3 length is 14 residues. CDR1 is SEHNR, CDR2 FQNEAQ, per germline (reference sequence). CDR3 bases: TGTGCCAGCAGCTCACAGGGGACTAATGAAAAACTGTTTTTT. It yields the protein CASSSQGTNEKLFF.

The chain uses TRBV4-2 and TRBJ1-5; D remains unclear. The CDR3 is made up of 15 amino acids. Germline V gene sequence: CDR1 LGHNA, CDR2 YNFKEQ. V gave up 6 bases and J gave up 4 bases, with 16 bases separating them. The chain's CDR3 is CASSFDGMGNQPQHF. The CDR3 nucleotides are TGTGCCAGCAGTTTCGACGGGATGGGTAATCAGCCCCAGCATTTT.

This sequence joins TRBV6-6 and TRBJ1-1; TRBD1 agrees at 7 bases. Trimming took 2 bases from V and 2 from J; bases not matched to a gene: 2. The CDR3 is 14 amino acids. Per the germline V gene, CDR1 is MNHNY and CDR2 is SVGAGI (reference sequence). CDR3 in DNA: TGTGCCAGCAGTTACAGGACAGGTAACACTGAAGCTTTCTTT. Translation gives CASSYRTGNTEAFF.

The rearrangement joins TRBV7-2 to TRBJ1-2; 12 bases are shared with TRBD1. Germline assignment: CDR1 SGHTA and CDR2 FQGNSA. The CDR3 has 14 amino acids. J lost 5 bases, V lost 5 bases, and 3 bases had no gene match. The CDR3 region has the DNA TGTGCCAGCAGCCCGGGACAGGGGGCGTATGGCTACACCTTC. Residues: CASSPGQGAYGYTF. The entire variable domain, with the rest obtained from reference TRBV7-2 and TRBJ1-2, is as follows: GAGVSQSPSNKVTEKGKDVELRCDPISGHTALYWYRQSLGQGLEFLIYFQGNSAPDKSGLPSDRFSAERTGGSVSTLTIQRTQQEDSAVYLCASSPGQGAYGYTFGSGTRLTVV.

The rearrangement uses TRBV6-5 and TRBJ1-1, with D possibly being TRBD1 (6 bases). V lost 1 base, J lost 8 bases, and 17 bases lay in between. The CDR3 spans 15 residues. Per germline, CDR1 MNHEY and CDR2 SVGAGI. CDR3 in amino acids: CASSYLDGAGGEAFF. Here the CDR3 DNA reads TGTGCCAGCAGTTACTTGGACGGGGCTGGGGGCGAAGCTTTCTTT.

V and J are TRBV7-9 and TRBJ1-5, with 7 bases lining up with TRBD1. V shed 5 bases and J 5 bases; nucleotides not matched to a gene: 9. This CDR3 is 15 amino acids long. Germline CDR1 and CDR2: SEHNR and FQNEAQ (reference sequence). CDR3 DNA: TGTGCCAGCAGCCATTCCAGACAGGGTGATCAGCCCCAGCATTTT. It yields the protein CASSHSRQGDQPQHF.

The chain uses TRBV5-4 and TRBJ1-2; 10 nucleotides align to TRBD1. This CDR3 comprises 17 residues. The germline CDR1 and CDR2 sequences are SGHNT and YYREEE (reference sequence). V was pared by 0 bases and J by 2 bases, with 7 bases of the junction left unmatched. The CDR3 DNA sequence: TGTGCCAGCAGCTTGGTGGGCGGGGGACAGGGGAACTATGGCTACACCTTC. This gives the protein CASSLVGGGQGNYGYTF. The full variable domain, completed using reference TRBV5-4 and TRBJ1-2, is ETGVTQSPTHLIKTRGQQVTLRCSSQSGHNTVSWYQQALGQGPQFIFQYYREEENGRGNFPPRFSGLQFPNYSSELNVNALELDDSALYLCASSLVGGGQGNYGYTFGSGTRLTVV.

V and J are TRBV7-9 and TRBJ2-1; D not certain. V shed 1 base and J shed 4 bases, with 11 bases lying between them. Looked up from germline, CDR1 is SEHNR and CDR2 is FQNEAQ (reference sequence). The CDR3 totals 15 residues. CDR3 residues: CASSLGSRRYNEQFF. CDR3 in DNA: TGTGCCAGCAGCTTAGGGTCCCGCAGATACAATGAGCAGTTCTTC. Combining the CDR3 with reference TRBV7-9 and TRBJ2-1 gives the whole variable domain DTGVSQNPRHKITKRGQNVTFRCDPISEHNRLYWYRQTLGQGPEFLTYFQNEAQLEKSRLLSDRFSAERPKGSFSTLEIQRTEQGDSAMYLCASSLGSRRYNEQFFGPGTRLTVL.

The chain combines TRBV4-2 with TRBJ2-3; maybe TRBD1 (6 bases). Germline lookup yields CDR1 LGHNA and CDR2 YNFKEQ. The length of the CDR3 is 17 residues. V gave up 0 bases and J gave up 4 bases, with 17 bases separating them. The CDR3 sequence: CASSQDHGQWSPDTQYF. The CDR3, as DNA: TGTGCCAGCAGCCAAGATCACGGACAGTGGAGCCCAGATACGCAGTATTTT.

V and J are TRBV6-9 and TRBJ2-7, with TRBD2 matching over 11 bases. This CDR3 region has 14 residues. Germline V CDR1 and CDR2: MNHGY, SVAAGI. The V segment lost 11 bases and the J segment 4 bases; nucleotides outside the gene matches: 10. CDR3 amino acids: CAGTRLAGLYEQYF. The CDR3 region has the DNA TGTGCCGGTACGAGACTAGCGGGATTATACGAGCAGTACTTC.

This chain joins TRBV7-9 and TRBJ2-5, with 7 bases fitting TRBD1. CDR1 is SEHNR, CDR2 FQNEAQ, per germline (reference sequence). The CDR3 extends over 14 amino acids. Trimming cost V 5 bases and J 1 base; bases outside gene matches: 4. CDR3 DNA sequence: TGTGCCAGCAGCACCGGGACAGCCCAAGAGACCCAGTACTTC. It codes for CASSTGTAQETQYF.

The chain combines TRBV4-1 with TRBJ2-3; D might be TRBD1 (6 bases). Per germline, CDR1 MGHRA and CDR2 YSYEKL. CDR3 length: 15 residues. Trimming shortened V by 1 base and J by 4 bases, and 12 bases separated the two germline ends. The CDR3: CASSQGERGSDTQYF. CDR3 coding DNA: TGCGCCAGCAGCCAAGGAGAGAGGGGGTCAGATACGCAGTATTTT.

The CDR3 DNA sequence: TGTGCCAGCAGTTTCTCCGAGCAGTACTTC. It translates to CASSFSEQYF. The rearrangement links TRBV28 to TRBJ2-7; D gene ambiguous. Trimming removed 3 bases at V and 6 bases at J, with 3 bases between. The CDR3 extends over 10 amino acids. Germline assignment: CDR1 MDHEN and CDR2 SYDVKM.

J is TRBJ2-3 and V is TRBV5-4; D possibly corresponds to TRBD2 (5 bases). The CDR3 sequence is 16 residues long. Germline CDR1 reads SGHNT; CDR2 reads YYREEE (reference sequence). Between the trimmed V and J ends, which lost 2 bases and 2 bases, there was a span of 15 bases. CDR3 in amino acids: CASSFAGRFSTDTQYF. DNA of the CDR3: TGTGCCAGCAGCTTCGCGGGCCGGTTTTCCACAGATACGCAGTATTTT.

The CDR3 bases are TGTGCCAGCAGCCCGGGGAGGTCGAGAGACACAGATACGCAGTATTTT. Residues: CASSPGRSRDTDTQYF. The rearrangement links TRBV11-2 to TRBJ2-3, with D possibly being TRBD2 (6 bases). CDR3 length equals 16 residues. V was clipped by 5 bases and J by 2 bases, with 17 bases between them. The germline V gene has CDR1 SGHAT and CDR2 FQNNGV. Together with reference TRBV11-2 and TRBJ2-3, the CDR3 gives the full variable domain: EAGVAQSPRYKIIEKRQSVAFWCNPISGHATLYWYQQILGQGPKLLIQFQNNGVVDDSQLPKDRFSAERLKGVDSTLKIQPAKLEDSAVYLCASSPGRSRDTDTQYFGPGTRLTVL.

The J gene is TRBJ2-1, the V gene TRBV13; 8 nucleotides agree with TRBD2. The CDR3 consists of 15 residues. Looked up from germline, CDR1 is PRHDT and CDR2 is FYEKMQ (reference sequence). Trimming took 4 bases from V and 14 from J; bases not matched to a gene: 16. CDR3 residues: CASSSTPGLGNKEFF. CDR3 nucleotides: TGTGCCAGCAGCTCAACCCCGGGACTAGGAAATAAAGAGTTCTTC.

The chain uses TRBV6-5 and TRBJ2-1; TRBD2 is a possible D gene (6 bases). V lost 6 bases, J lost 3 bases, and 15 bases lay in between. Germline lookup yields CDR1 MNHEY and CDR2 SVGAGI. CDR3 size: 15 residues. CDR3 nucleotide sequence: TGTGCCAGCAGCCCCCCTAGCGATAACTACAATGAGCAGTTCTTC. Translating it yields CASSPPSDNYNEQFF.

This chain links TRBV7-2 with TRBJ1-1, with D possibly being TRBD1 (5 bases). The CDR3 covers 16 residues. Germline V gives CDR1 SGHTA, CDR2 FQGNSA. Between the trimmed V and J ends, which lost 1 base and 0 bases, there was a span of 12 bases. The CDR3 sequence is CASSLGVGGMNTEAFF. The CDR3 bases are TGTGCCAGCAGCTTAGGAGTGGGGGGGATGAACACTGAAGCTTTCTTT. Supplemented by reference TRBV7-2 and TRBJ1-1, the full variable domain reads GAGVSQSPSNKVTEKGKDVELRCDPISGHTALYWYRQSLGQGLEFLIYFQGNSAPDKSGLPSDRFSAERTGGSVSTLTIQRTQQEDSAVYLCASSLGVGGMNTEAFFGQGTRLTVV.

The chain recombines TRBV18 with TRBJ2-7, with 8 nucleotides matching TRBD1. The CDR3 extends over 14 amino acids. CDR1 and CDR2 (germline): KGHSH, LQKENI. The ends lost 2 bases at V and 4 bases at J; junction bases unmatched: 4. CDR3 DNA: TGTGCCAGCTCACCAGGCGGACAGGGTTACGAGCAGTACTTC. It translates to CASSPGGQGYEQYF.

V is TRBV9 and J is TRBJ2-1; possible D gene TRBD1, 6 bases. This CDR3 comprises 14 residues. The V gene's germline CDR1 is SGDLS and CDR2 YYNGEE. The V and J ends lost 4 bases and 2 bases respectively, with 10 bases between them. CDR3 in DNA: TGTGCCAGCAGCACAGGGAGAACCTACAATGAGCAGTTCTTC. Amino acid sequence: CASSTGRTYNEQFF.

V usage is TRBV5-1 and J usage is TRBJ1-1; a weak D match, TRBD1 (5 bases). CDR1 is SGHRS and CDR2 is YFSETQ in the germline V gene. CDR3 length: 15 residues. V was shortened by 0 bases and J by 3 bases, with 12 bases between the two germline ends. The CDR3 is CASSLVIGGDTEAFF. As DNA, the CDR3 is TGCGCCAGCAGCTTGGTGATTGGGGGGGACACTGAAGCTTTCTTT.

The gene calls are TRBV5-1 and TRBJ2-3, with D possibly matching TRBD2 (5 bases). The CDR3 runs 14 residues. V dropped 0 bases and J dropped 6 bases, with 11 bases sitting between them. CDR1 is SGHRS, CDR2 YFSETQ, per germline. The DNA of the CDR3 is TGCGCCAGCAGCTTGGGAACCAGAGGGGATACGCAGTATTTT. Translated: CASSLGTRGDTQYF.

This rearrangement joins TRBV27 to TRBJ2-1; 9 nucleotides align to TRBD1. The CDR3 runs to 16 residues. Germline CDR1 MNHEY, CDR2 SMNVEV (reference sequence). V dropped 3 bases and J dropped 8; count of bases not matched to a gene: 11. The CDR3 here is CASSFRLGTGIDEQFF. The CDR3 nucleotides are TGTGCCAGCAGTTTCAGGTTGGGGACAGGGATCGATGAGCAGTTCTTC.

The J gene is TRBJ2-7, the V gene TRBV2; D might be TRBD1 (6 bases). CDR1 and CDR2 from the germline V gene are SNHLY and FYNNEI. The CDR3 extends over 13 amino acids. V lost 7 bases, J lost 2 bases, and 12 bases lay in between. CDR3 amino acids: CASTWTDAYEQYF. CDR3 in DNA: TGTGCCAGCACGTGGACAGACGCCTACGAGCAGTACTTC.